One and the same sample provided the 27 T cell receptor beta chains below, sequenced in a study of cytomegalovirus exposure and HLA in healthy donors. The PCR made use of 60 Vbeta and 13 Jbeta primers. TCRdb keeps only in-frame clones here, not all; method: immunoSEQ multiplex PCR. The sample contains about 170,000 clones, roughly three quarters of which appear only once. The sequencing input was PBMCs. The receptors shown here come from a woman aged 45-60 years in good health and CMV-seropositive.

This chain connects TRBV15 to TRBJ2-7; 8 nucleotides line up with TRBD2. Trimming removed 0 bases from V and 7 bases from J; junction bases left unmatched: 8. This CDR3 is 15 amino acids long. Per germline, CDR1 LNHNV and CDR2 YYDKDF (reference sequence). This CDR3 is CATSRDRTSMGEQYF. The CDR3 bases are TGTGCCACCAGCAGAGATCGGACTAGCATGGGGGAGCAGTACTTC.

V usage is TRBV16 and J usage is TRBJ1-2; 9 nucleotides line up with TRBD1. Germline V gives CDR1 KGHSY, CDR2 FQNENV. V was clipped by 5 bases and J by 4 bases; unmatched bases: 8. The CDR3 is 15 amino acids. CDR3: CASSSPGTGTYGYTF. DNA for the CDR3: TGTGCCAGCAGCTCCCCCGGGACAGGGACCTATGGCTACACCTTC.

The V call is TRBV5-8, the J call TRBJ2-3, with D maybe TRBD2 (6 bases). CDR1 SGHTS and CDR2 YDEGEE come from the germline V gene. The CDR3 runs to 14 residues. Trimming took 5 bases from V and 2 from J, leaving 12 bases between them. In nucleotides, the CDR3 is TGTGCCAGCAGTCCTGGCGGGGCCACAGATACGCAGTATTTT. This sequence encodes CASSPGGATDTQYF.

J is TRBJ2-7 and V is TRBV5-6; D gene ambiguous. The CDR3 runs to 12 residues. The V end was cut by 5 bases, the J end by 1 base, with 7 bases between. Per the germline V gene, CDR1 is SGHDT and CDR2 is YYEEEE. The CDR3, as DNA: TGTGCCAGCAGTATGACATCCTACGAGCAGTACTTC. Translation: CASSMTSYEQYF.

V gene TRBV4-3 combines with J gene TRBJ1-1; D perhaps matches TRBD1 (5 bases). V was shortened by 4 bases and J by 8 bases, with 11 bases between the two germline ends. The CDR3 sequence is 12 residues long. Germline assignment: CDR1 LGHNA and CDR2 YSLEER. The CDR3 reads CASSLGTQEAFF. The CDR3 nucleotides read TGCGCCAGCAGCCTCGGGACTCAGGAAGCTTTCTTT.

V gene TRBV18 combines with J gene TRBJ1-2; D is unresolved. V was clipped by 3 bases and J by 1 base, with 6 bases between them. The CDR3 is 13 residues long. From germline, CDR1 is KGHSH and CDR2 LQKENI. The CDR3 DNA follows: TGTGCCAGCTCACCGAGGGATAACTATGGCTACACCTTC. Translation gives CASSPRDNYGYTF.

This rearrangement joins TRBV7-8 to TRBJ1-4; D is perhaps TRBD1 (5 bases). CDR1 SGHVS and CDR2 FQNEAQ come from the germline V gene. The CDR3 is 15 residues long. Deletions cut 1 base from V and 7 bases from J, with 13 bases between. The chain's CDR3 is CASSLDSSGSEKLFF. For the CDR3, the DNA is TGTGCCAGCAGCTTAGATTCATCAGGGTCTGAAAAACTGTTTTTT.

The rearrangement uses TRBV28 and TRBJ1-2; TRBD1 might be the D (6 bases). This CDR3 has 13 amino acids. Trimming pared 6 bases from V and 4 bases from J, leaving 12 bases between. Germline V gene lookup returns CDR1 MDHEN and CDR2 SYDVKM. The DNA for the CDR3 is TGTGCCAGCAGCCCGCAGGGGCGCTATGGCTACACCTTC. Protein sequence: CASSPQGRYGYTF.

V and J are TRBV6-1 and TRBJ1-4, with a tentative D call TRBD1 (5 bases). The CDR3 has 13 residues. V was pared by 8 bases and J by 3 bases, with 10 bases between. Germline assignment: CDR1 MNHNS and CDR2 SASEGT. The CDR3 loop is CASARTPNEKLFF. The CDR3 region has the DNA TGTGCCAGCGCTCGGACACCTAATGAAAAACTGTTTTTT.

This clone showed up just once. The chain joins TRBV7-3 to TRBJ2-3, with D perhaps matching TRBD1 (6 bases). From germline, CDR1 is SGHTA and CDR2 FQGTGA. CDR3 length: 13 residues. V gave up 2 bases and J gave up 5 bases, with 8 bases separating them. The CDR3 loop is CASSLGQLDTQYF. CDR3 bases: TGTGCCAGCAGCTTAGGACAGCTAGATACGCAGTATTTT.

The CDR3 DNA follows: TGTGCCGGCTCCCAATGGGACACGAGCTCCTACGAGCAGTACTTC. Translation gives CAGSQWDTSSYEQYF. V usage is TRBV7-9 and J usage is TRBJ2-7; maybe TRBD1 (6 bases). The germline CDR1 and CDR2 sequences are SEHNR and FQNEAQ (reference sequence). V gave up 11 bases and J gave up 0 bases, with 20 bases separating them. CDR3 size: 15 residues.

This clone was picked up one time. V usage is TRBV15 and J usage is TRBJ1-1; D is unclear. Germline CDR1 is LNHNV and CDR2 is YYDKDF (reference sequence). Trimming removed 0 bases from V and 5 bases from J, with 7 bases in between. The CDR3 length is 13 residues. The CDR3 bases are TGTGCCACCAGCAGAGATCGTCGGACTGAAGCTTTCTTT. Translated, it gives CATSRDRRTEAFF.

This rearrangement joins TRBV7-2 to TRBJ2-2; D uncertain. The V gene lost 4 bases and the J gene lost 0 bases, with 6 bases spanning the gap. The germline CDR1 and CDR2 sequences are SGHTA and FQGNSA. The CDR3 runs 14 residues. In nucleotides, the CDR3 is TGTGCCAGCAGCTCCCCGGCGAACACCGGGGAGCTGTTTTTT. Translating it yields CASSSPANTGELFF.

The rearrangement joins TRBV5-4 to TRBJ2-2, with a weak D call TRBD1 (6 bases). V lost 3 bases and J lost 0, with 12 bases in between. This CDR3 region has 16 residues. Germline CDR1 reads SGHNT; CDR2 reads YYREEE (reference sequence). CDR3 region: CASSYLTGTNTGELFF. For the CDR3, the DNA is TGTGCCAGCAGCTATTTGACAGGAACGAACACCGGGGAGCTGTTTTTT.

This clone was seen just once. The chain couples TRBV11-2 to TRBJ1-1; D is uncertain. CDR3 length: 15 residues. Between the trimmed V and J ends, which lost 4 bases and 1 base, there was a span of 13 bases. The germline CDR1 and CDR2 sequences are SGHAT and FQNNGV. For the CDR3, the DNA is TGTGCCAGCAGCTCCTATCGGGGTCCGAACACTGAAGCTTTCTTT. Translated, it gives CASSSYRGPNTEAFF.

This sequence joins TRBV7-2 and TRBJ2-7; TRBD2 might be the D (7 bases). This CDR3 is 15 amino acids long. V shed 5 bases and J shed 7 bases, with 21 bases lying between them. Germline CDR1 SGHTA, CDR2 FQGNSA. For the CDR3, the DNA is TGTGCCAGCAGCCCAAGGGGGGGACACCTGGGGGAGCAGTACTTC. Protein product: CASSPRGGHLGEQYF.

The genes are TRBV19 and TRBJ2-1, with 9 bases matching TRBD1. CDR3 length: 15 amino acids. V lost 5 bases and J lost 7; bases outside the gene matches: 9. Germline assignment: CDR1 LNHDA and CDR2 SQIVND (reference sequence). The CDR3 bases are TGTGCCAGTAGTGTGGACAGGGGCTCGTGGAATGAGCAGTTCTTC. It codes for CASSVDRGSWNEQFF.

The chain uses TRBV6-6 and TRBJ2-7; 7 bases match TRBD1. The CDR3 length is 13 residues. In germline, CDR1 is MNHNY, CDR2 SVGAGI (reference sequence). The V gene end was trimmed by 6 bases and the J gene end by 1 base; junction bases not matched to a gene: 3. The CDR3 DNA reads TGTGCCAGCAGCCCGACAGGGTCCTACGAGCAGTACTTC. This encodes CASSPTGSYEQYF.

The genes are TRBV5-5 and TRBJ1-4; 8 nucleotides line up with TRBD1. The CDR3 runs to 15 residues. From germline, CDR1 is SGHKS and CDR2 YYEKEE (reference sequence). Trimming removed 4 bases from V and 6 bases from J; junction bases left unmatched: 8. In DNA, the CDR3 is TGTGCCAGCAGCATCGCAGGGGGCAGCGATGAAAAACTGTTTTTT. As protein: CASSIAGGSDEKLFF.

J is TRBJ1-2 and V is TRBV14; D is ambiguous. Looked up from germline, CDR1 is SGHDN and CDR2 is FVKESK. CDR3 size: 13 residues. V lost 4 bases, J lost 3 bases, and 9 bases lay in between. This CDR3 is CASSRTLDYGYTF. In DNA form, the CDR3 reads TGTGCCAGCAGCCGGACTCTCGACTATGGCTACACCTTC.

The chain recombines TRBV6-6 with TRBJ2-5, with D unclear. Trimming removed 0 bases from V and 5 bases from J, with 4 bases in between. CDR1 is MNHNY, CDR2 SVGAGI, per germline (reference sequence). The CDR3 length is 12 residues. CDR3 protein: CASSYSPETQYF. As DNA, the CDR3 is TGTGCCAGCAGTTACTCCCCTGAGACCCAGTACTTC.

This clone has a single count. The genes are TRBV5-4 and TRBJ2-1; 9 bases agree with TRBD2. Unmatched junction bases numbered 7, after V lost 3 bases and J lost 6 bases. Germline CDR1 is SGHNT and CDR2 is YYREEE (reference sequence). This CDR3 contains 15 residues. CDR3 region: CASSSGTSWGNEQFF. For the CDR3, the DNA is TGTGCCAGCAGCTCTGGGACTAGCTGGGGCAATGAGCAGTTCTTC.

The J gene is TRBJ2-2, the V gene TRBV7-9; tentatively, D is TRBD1 (6 bases). The germline V gene encodes CDR1 SEHNR and CDR2 FQNEAQ (reference sequence). V lost 5 bases and J lost 4, with 20 bases in between. The CDR3 has 17 amino acids. Here the CDR3 DNA reads TGTGCCAGCAGCGTCCGGACAGCAGGCGACGTCACCGGGGAGCTGTTTTTT. Protein sequence: CASSVRTAGDVTGELFF.

The V gene is TRBV19, the J gene TRBJ1-1; D is possibly TRBD1 (6 bases). Germline-derived CDR1 and CDR2 are LNHDA and SQIVND (reference sequence). CDR3 size: 14 residues. The ends were cut back, 6 bases at V and 4 bases at J, with 15 bases in the middle. DNA of the CDR3: TGTGCCAGTAGGTCGGGGGGGGCCGGCACTGAAGCTTTCTTT. This codes for CASRSGGAGTEAFF.

About this clone: Compared with germline, one end of the junction differs, possibly owing to a read error. The rearrangement links TRBV9 to TRBJ2-2; TRBD1 matches 9 bases. This CDR3 has 19 residues. Germline-derived CDR1 and CDR2 are SGDLS and YYNGEE. CDR3 nucleotide sequence: TGTGCCAGCAGCTCTAGGGAATGGATCGGACAGGGGAACTCCGGGGAGCTGTTTTTT. It codes for CASSSREWIGQGNSGELFF.

The V gene is TRBV9, the J gene TRBJ2-5, with TRBD2 matching 10 bases. V dropped 0 bases and J dropped 3; count of bases not matched to a gene: 2. The CDR3 is 15 amino acids. The V gene's germline CDR1 is SGDLS and CDR2 YYNGEE. In DNA form, the CDR3 reads TGTGCCAGCAGCGTAGACGGGACTAGCGAAGAGACCCAGTACTTC. Protein sequence: CASSVDGTSEETQYF.

The chain couples TRBV9 to TRBJ2-1; 13 nucleotides align to TRBD2. This CDR3 has 16 residues. The J segment lost 2 bases and the V segment lost 4 bases, leaving 3 bases of the junction unmatched. CDR1 is SGDLS, CDR2 YYNGEE, per germline. CDR3 loop: CASSLGTSGAYNEQFF. CDR3 nucleotides: TGTGCCAGCAGCCTCGGGACTAGCGGGGCCTACAATGAGCAGTTCTTC.